A single sample gave rise to the 7 T cell receptor beta chains below, sequenced in a study of T-cell memory formation after mild COVID-19. Each CDR3 protein gets one entry after TCRdb re-called the 5' RACE reads with MiXCR. Of approximately 410,000 distinct CDR3 sequences detected, 23% appear once; the ten largest clones hold 13%. The source material was PBMCs or a T cell subset sorted from them (not recorded which). Source of these receptors: an adult woman who had mild COVID-19 (a few samples of this study predate the infection). Cell type and time point are not known.

This chain uses TRBV29-1 with TRBJ2-3, with 11 positions matching TRBD2. Germline assignment: CDR1 SQVTM and CDR2 ANQGSEA. CDR3 length: 13 residues. J gave up 1 base and V 7 bases, and 1 base lay outside the gene matches. The DNA for the CDR3 is TGCAGCGAGACTAGCGGGGGCACAGATACGCAGTATTTT. Translation gives CSETSGGTDTQYF.

This clonotype was recorded a few times. V and J are TRBV2 and TRBJ2-1; possible D gene TRBD1, 5 bases. The germline V gene has CDR1 SNHLY and CDR2 FYNNEI. CDR3 length: 16 residues. Trimming cost V 8 bases and J 0 bases, with 17 bases left between them. This CDR3 is CASGKGRDPSYNEQFF. CDR3 sequence (DNA): TGTGCCAGCGGGAAGGGGCGCGACCCCTCCTACAATGAGCAGTTCTTC.

This clonotype occurred a few times. This chain joins TRBV28 and TRBJ2-5, with D maybe TRBD2 (7 bases). Deletions cut 4 bases from V and 4 bases from J, with 19 bases between. Germline CDR1 and CDR2: MDHEN and SYDVKM. The CDR3 totals 16 residues. The CDR3 loop is CASSSNRAGAPETQYF. DNA of the CDR3: TGTGCCAGCAGTTCAAACAGGGCGGGAGCGCCAGAGACCCAGTACTTC.

The chain recombines TRBV6-6 with TRBJ1-1; D may be TRBD1 (6 bases). Trimming cost V 5 bases and J 6 bases, with 16 bases left between them. This CDR3 is 14 amino acids long. The germline CDR1 and CDR2 sequences are MNHNY and SVGAGI (reference sequence). The CDR3 here is CASSPTGGAAEAFF. In DNA, the CDR3 is TGTGCCAGCAGTCCCACGGGGGGGGCGGCTGAAGCTTTCTTT.

This clonotype was picked up a small number of times. The J gene is TRBJ2-1, the V gene TRBV29-1; 10 bases agree with TRBD2. The CDR3 runs to 14 residues. The V segment lost 6 bases and the J segment 6 bases; nucleotides outside the gene matches: 8. CDR1 and CDR2 (germline): SQVTM, ANQGSEA. The CDR3 is CSVRASGSFNEQFF. CDR3 sequence (DNA): TGCAGCGTCCGCGCTAGCGGGAGCTTCAATGAGCAGTTCTTC.

The chain has TRBV5-1 and TRBJ2-1, with 12 bases fitting TRBD2. Germline loops: CDR1 SGHRS, CDR2 YFSETQ. There are 15 residues in the CDR3. V was clipped by 3 bases and J by 4 bases; unmatched bases: 2. The CDR3 bases are TGCGCCAGCAGCTGGGGGACTAGCGGGTACAATGAGCAGTTCTTC. This sequence encodes CASSWGTSGYNEQFF.

This clonotype was observed many times. The rearrangement links TRBV7-8 to TRBJ2-5, with 11 positions matching TRBD2. Germline CDR1 reads SGHVS; CDR2 reads FQNEAQ. The CDR3 length is 15 residues. V lost 5 bases to trimming and J lost 2 bases; unmatched junction nucleotides: 4. For the CDR3, the DNA is TGTGCCAGCAGCCCCTTAGCGGGGGGGCAAGAGACCCAGTACTTC. Translation gives CASSPLAGGQETQYF. The whole variable domain, remainder taken from reference TRBV7-8 and TRBJ2-5, is GAGVSQSPRYKVAKRGQDVALRCDPISGHVSLFWYQQALGQGPEFLTYFQNEAQLDKSGLPSDRFFAERPEGSVSTLKIQRTQQEDSAVYLCASSPLAGGQETQYFGPGTRLLVL.